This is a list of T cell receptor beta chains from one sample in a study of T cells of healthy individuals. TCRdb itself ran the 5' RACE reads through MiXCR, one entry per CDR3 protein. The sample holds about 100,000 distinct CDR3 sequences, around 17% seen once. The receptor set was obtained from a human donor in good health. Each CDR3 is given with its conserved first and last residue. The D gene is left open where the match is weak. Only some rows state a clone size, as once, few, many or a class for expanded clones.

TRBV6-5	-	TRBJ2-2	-	TGTGCCAGCAGTTACTCAGGGGGAAGGGGCACCGGGGAGCTGTTTTTT	CASSYSGGRGTGELFF
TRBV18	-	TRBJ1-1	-	TGTGCCAGCTCACCGGTTTCGGGGATGAACACTGAAGCTTTCTTT	CASSPVSGMNTEAFF
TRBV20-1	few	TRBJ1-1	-	TGCAGTGCTAGTCGGCAGCCGAACACTGAAGCTTTCTTT	CSASRQPNTEAFF
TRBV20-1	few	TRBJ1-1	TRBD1	TGCAGTGCTAGGGGACAGGGAACCACTGAAGCTTTCTTT	CSARGQGTTEAFF
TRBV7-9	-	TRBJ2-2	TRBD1	TGTGCCAGCAGCTTAGACAGGGGTTTCGCCGGGGAGCTGTTTTTT	CASSLDRGFAGELFF
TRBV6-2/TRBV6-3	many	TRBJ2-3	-	TGTGCCAGCAGTTTGTTAGCGGATTACACAGATACGCAGTATTTT	CASSLLADYTDTQYF
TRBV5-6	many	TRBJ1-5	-	TGTGCCAGCAGCTTGGGCCGGGAGTGGTATCAGCCCCAGCATTTT	CASSLGREWYQPQHF
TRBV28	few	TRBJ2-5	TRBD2	TGTGCCAGCAGTTTACGCGTGTCTAGCGGGGGGGCAGGAGAGACCCAGTACTTC	CASSLRVSSGGAGETQYF
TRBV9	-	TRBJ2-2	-	TGTGCCAGCAGTTTGATCGGGGCCGGGGAGCTGTTTTTT	CASSLIGAGELFF
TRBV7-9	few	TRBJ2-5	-	TGTGCCAGCAGCTTCTCTGGCGGGACTCAAGAGACCCAGTACTTC	CASSFSGGTQETQYF
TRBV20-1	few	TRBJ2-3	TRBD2	TGCAGTGCTCCGAGGGGACTAGCGGGGGATAGCACAGATACGCAGTATTTT	CSAPRGLAGDSTDTQYF
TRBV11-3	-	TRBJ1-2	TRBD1	TGTGCCAGCAGCGCCCACACAGGGGGCTCTGACTATGGCTACACCTTC	CASSAHTGGSDYGYTF
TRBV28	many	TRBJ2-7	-	TGTGCCAGCAGTCCTTCGGGACGCGGATTTGGGGAGCAGTACTTC	CASSPSGRGFGEQYF
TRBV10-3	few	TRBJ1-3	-	TGTGCCATCAGGGGCAGGGGCCTAGCCGTCTCTGGAAACACCATATATTTT	CAIRGRGLAVSGNTIYF
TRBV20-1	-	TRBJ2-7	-	TGCAGTGCTGAAGACCGAAGAGGGGCCTACGAGCAGTACTTC	CSAEDRRGAYEQYF
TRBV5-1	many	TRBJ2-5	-	TGCGCCAGCAGCTCTAAAACAGGGAACCAAGAGACCCAGTACTTC	CASSSKTGNQETQYF
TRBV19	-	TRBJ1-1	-	TGTGCCAGTAGTAGTAAACTAAACACTGAAGCTTTCTTT	CASSSKLNTEAFF
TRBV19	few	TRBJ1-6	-	TGTGCCAGTAGTATAGACGTTCGGGCGTCCAATTCACCCCTCCACTTT	CASSIDVRASNSPLHF